This T cell receptor (beta chain) was observed in a study of response to subunit inactivated influenza vaccine. The CDR3 runs to 13 residues. Germline V gives CDR1 SGHDT, CDR2 YYEEEE. The germline V and J ends were trimmed by 1 base and 8 bases, with 12 bases remaining between them. This clonotype came up a few times. Via MiXCR, TCRdb re-called the RT-PCR reads, giving one row per CDR3 protein. The data show about 700,000 distinct CDR3 sequences, with over 11% seen just once and less than 7% held by the top ten. Sequencing was performed on PBMCs from blood, taken roughly 15 days before vaccination. This receptor was taken from a man in his fifties who received an inactivated influenza vaccine. The chain is built from TRBV5-6 and TRBJ1-2; D is undetermined. CDR3: CASSLRGFRGYTF. Here the CDR3 DNA reads TGTGCCAGCAGCTTGCGTGGGTTCCGGGGCTACACCTTC.